Following are 32 T cell receptor beta chains from one sample sequenced in a study of OX40 agonist ivuxolimab in advanced cancers. The protocol was immunoSEQ multiplex PCR, while the TCRdb copy is restricted to in-frame clones and leaves out a portion. The table lists roughly 39,000 clones, about 88% of them singletons, with approximately 15% in the top ten. Source: CD4+ or CD8+ T cells sorted from blood, taken in a trial of the OX40 agonist ivuxolimab. These receptor sequences come from an adult with an advanced solid tumor such as melanoma, head and neck, liver or kidney cancer.

The CDR3 loop is CASSYDRNTEAFF. The CDR3 DNA follows: TGTGCCAGCAGCTATGACAGGAACACTGAAGCTTTCTTT. The chain uses TRBV9 and TRBJ1-1; TRBD1 is a possible D gene (5 bases). This CDR3 spans 13 amino acids. V was shortened by 4 bases and J by 1 base, with 8 bases between the two germline ends. The V gene's germline CDR1 is SGDLS and CDR2 YYNGEE.

A single count supports this clone. The V gene is TRBV18, the J gene TRBJ2-2; 9 bases map to TRBD1. Germline V gene lookup returns CDR1 KGHSH and CDR2 LQKENI. Unmatched junction bases numbered 3, after V lost 3 bases and J lost 1 base. The CDR3 has 16 residues. The CDR3 protein is CASSPWTGVNTGELFF. In DNA, the CDR3 is TGTGCCAGCTCACCCTGGACAGGGGTGAACACCGGGGAGCTGTTTTTT.

The V gene is TRBV5-1, the J gene TRBJ1-6; unclear D gene. The CDR3 is made up of 14 amino acids. Trimming removed 0 bases at V and 6 bases at J, with 7 bases between. Looked up from germline, CDR1 is SGHRS and CDR2 is YFSETQ. CDR3 in amino acids: CASSLEQVNSPLHF. The CDR3 coding sequence is TGCGCCAGCAGCTTGGAGCAGGTTAATTCACCCCTCCACTTT.

CDR3 in amino acids: CASSSPGLYQETQYF. In DNA form, the CDR3 reads TGTGCCAGCAGTTCCCCGGGACTATACCAAGAGACCCAGTACTTC. The gene calls are TRBV28 and TRBJ2-5; 7 nucleotides match TRBD2. The CDR3 is 15 amino acids. V trimming: 4 bases; J trimming: 0 bases; junction bases outside the gene matches: 5. Per germline, CDR1 MDHEN and CDR2 SYDVKM. The complete variable domain, with remaining parts taken from reference TRBV28 and TRBJ2-5, reads DVKVTQSSRYLVKRTGEKVFLECVQDMDHENMFWYRQDPGLGLRLIYFSYDVKMKEKGDIPEGYSVSREKKERFSLILESASTNQTSMYLCASSSPGLYQETQYFGPGTRLLVL.

The chain couples TRBV7-9 to TRBJ2-1, with D possibly being TRBD1 (5 bases). Germline lookup yields CDR1 SEHNR and CDR2 FQNEAQ (reference sequence). The CDR3 totals 15 residues. V gave up 1 base and J gave up 5 bases, with 12 bases separating them. CDR3 loop: CASSLEAGFHNEQFF. CDR3 bases: TGTGCCAGCAGCTTAGAAGCAGGGTTCCACAATGAGCAGTTCTTC. The whole variable domain, remainder taken from reference TRBV7-9 and TRBJ2-1, is DTGVSQNPRHKITKRGQNVTFRCDPISEHNRLYWYRQTLGQGPEFLTYFQNEAQLEKSRLLSDRFSAERPKGSFSTLEIQRTEQGDSAMYLCASSLEAGFHNEQFFGPGTRLTVL.

The chain has TRBV5-6 and TRBJ2-1; unclear D gene. The CDR3 is made up of 15 amino acids. V gave up 5 bases and J gave up 0 bases, with 12 bases separating them. From germline, CDR1 is SGHDT and CDR2 YYEEEE. The CDR3 spells CASRSGQFSYNEQFF. The CDR3 DNA sequence: TGTGCCAGCAGGTCCGGGCAATTCTCCTACAATGAGCAGTTCTTC.

The rearrangement joins TRBV5-1 to TRBJ2-6; D might be TRBD1 or TRBD2, each matching 5 bases. Germline V gives CDR1 SGHRS, CDR2 YFSETQ. Deletions cut 4 bases from V and 1 base from J, with 24 bases between. The CDR3 covers 20 residues. Here the CDR3 reads CASSNRLSAGARSGANVLTF. The CDR3 nucleotides are TGCGCCAGCAGCAACCGCCTGTCCGCCGGGGCCAGGTCTGGGGCCAACGTCCTGACTTTC.

The J gene is TRBJ1-1, the V gene TRBV5-1; D might be TRBD1 (5 bases). Trimming shortened V by 1 base and J by 10 bases, and 17 bases separated the two germline ends. The CDR3 spans 14 residues. Germline values: CDR1 SGHRS, CDR2 YFSETQ. CDR3 nucleotide sequence: TGCGCCAGCAGCTTGCGGGGCGAAACTAGTGGAGCTTTCTTT. As protein: CASSLRGETSGAFF.

The chain employs TRBV5-1 and TRBJ2-5; 7 positions match TRBD1. Germline loops: CDR1 SGHRS, CDR2 YFSETQ. Unmatched junction bases numbered 2, after V lost 0 bases and J lost 3 bases. The CDR3 is 14 amino acids. CDR3 sequence (DNA): TGCGCCAGCAGCTTGGACAGGGGCGAAGAGACCCAGTACTTC. It encodes CASSLDRGEETQYF. Full variable domain (rest looked up from reference TRBV5-1 and TRBJ2-5): KAGVTQTPRYLIKTRGQQVTLSCSPISGHRSVSWYQQTPGQGLQFLFEYFSETQRNKGNFPGRFSGRQFSNSRSEMNVSTLELGDSALYLCASSLDRGEETQYFGPGTRLLVL.

The V and J genes are TRBV19 and TRBJ1-2; the match to TRBD1 covers 7 bases. Germline values: CDR1 LNHDA, CDR2 SQIVND (reference sequence). The J segment lost 4 bases and the V segment lost 8 bases, leaving 7 bases of the junction unmatched. This CDR3 has 13 amino acids. This chain's CDR3 is CASRLTGSYGYTF. In DNA, the CDR3 is TGTGCCAGTCGATTGACAGGGAGCTATGGCTACACCTTC.

This chain links TRBV5-1 with TRBJ1-1; D unclear. The CDR3 extends over 14 amino acids. CDR1 is SGHRS and CDR2 is YFSETQ in the germline V gene. V lost 1 base to trimming and J lost 2 bases, with 9 bases between them. The chain's CDR3 is CASSLNTQNTEAFF. The CDR3 DNA is TGCGCCAGCAGCTTGAATACTCAAAACACTGAAGCTTTCTTT. Supplemented by reference TRBV5-1 and TRBJ1-1, the full variable domain reads KAGVTQTPRYLIKTRGQQVTLSCSPISGHRSVSWYQQTPGQGLQFLFEYFSETQRNKGNFPGRFSGRQFSNSRSEMNVSTLELGDSALYLCASSLNTQNTEAFFGQGTRLTVV.

In this sample, this clone turned up a few times. The chain joins TRBV29-1 to TRBJ1-2; TRBD1 is a possible D gene (5 bases). The CDR3 runs to 15 residues. V was trimmed by 4 bases and J by 0 bases, leaving 15 bases between them. Germline CDR1 is SQVTM and CDR2 is ANQGSEA. The CDR3 sequence is CSVGPVGDPNYGYTF. CDR3 sequence (DNA): TGCAGCGTTGGACCCGTTGGGGACCCTAACTATGGCTACACCTTC.

The V and J genes are TRBV19 and TRBJ1-5; D is undetermined. The V and J ends lost 3 bases and 2 bases respectively, with 5 bases between them. The CDR3 has 13 amino acids. Germline V gives CDR1 LNHDA, CDR2 SQIVND (reference sequence). CDR3 sequence: CASSIRGNQPQHF. DNA of the CDR3: TGTGCCAGTAGTATTAGGGGCAATCAGCCCCAGCATTTT. The full variable domain, completed using reference TRBV19 and TRBJ1-5, is DGGITQSPKYLFRKEGQNVTLSCEQNLNHDAMYWYRQDPGQGLRLIYYSQIVNDFQKGDIAEGYSVSREKKESFPLTVTSAQKNPTAFYLCASSIRGNQPQHFGDGTRLSIL.

The chain uses TRBV6-5 and TRBJ2-1, with unresolved D. CDR1 and CDR2 from the germline V gene are MNHEY and SVGAGI. The CDR3 loop spans 13 amino acids. The chain's CDR3 is CVTSLGSYNEQFF. CDR3 DNA sequence: TGTGTAACCTCCTTGGGGTCCTACAATGAGCAGTTCTTC.

This rearrangement joins TRBV5-1 to TRBJ1-5, with D perhaps matching TRBD1 (5 bases). The V end was cut by 4 bases, the J end by 0 bases, with 17 bases between. The CDR3 spans 17 residues. The V gene's germline CDR1 is SGHRS and CDR2 YFSETQ. As DNA, the CDR3 is TGCGCCAGCAGCCCAGGCACGGGGGTCCATAGCAATCAGCCCCAGCATTTT. Translation: CASSPGTGVHSNQPQHF.

The rearrangement uses TRBV6-5 and TRBJ1-2; 9 bases are a match to TRBD1. The CDR3 sequence is 12 residues long. The germline gives CDR1 MNHEY, CDR2 SVGAGI. With 10 bases clipped from V and 6 bases from J, the junction kept 6 bases outside the gene matches. The CDR3 sequence: CATARDRDGYTF. The CDR3 DNA sequence: TGTGCCACCGCCCGGGACAGGGATGGCTACACCTTC.

The chain uses TRBV19 and TRBJ2-5, with 8 bases that match TRBD2. Germline lookup yields CDR1 LNHDA and CDR2 SQIVND (reference sequence). The CDR3 loop spans 13 amino acids. Trimming cost V 6 bases and J 2 bases; bases outside gene matches: 2. This chain's CDR3 is CASSGRGQETQYF. In DNA form, the CDR3 reads TGTGCCAGTAGCGGGAGGGGACAAGAGACCCAGTACTTC. Full variable domain (remainder filled in from reference TRBV19 and TRBJ2-5): DGGITQSPKYLFRKEGQNVTLSCEQNLNHDAMYWYRQDPGQGLRLIYYSQIVNDFQKGDIAEGYSVSREKKESFPLTVTSAQKNPTAFYLCASSGRGQETQYFGPGTRLLVL.

The CDR3 sequence: CASSSATANEQFF. The CDR3 coding sequence is TGCGCCAGCAGCTCCGCTACGGCCAATGAGCAGTTCTTC. The chain uses TRBV5-1 and TRBJ2-1, with unresolved D. The CDR3 spans 13 residues. Germline assignment: CDR1 SGHRS and CDR2 YFSETQ. With 3 bases removed from V and 6 bases from J, the gap between germline ends came to 10 bases.

V and J are TRBV6-1 and TRBJ2-7, with unresolved D. With 8 bases removed from V and 0 bases from J, the gap between germline ends came to 8 bases. The CDR3 contains 12 residues. Germline CDR1 and CDR2: MNHNS and SASEGT. This CDR3 is CASSRNSYEQYF. The CDR3, as DNA: TGTGCCAGCTCCCGGAACTCCTACGAGCAGTACTTC.

The genes are TRBV11-2 and TRBJ2-7; possible D gene TRBD2, 5 bases. The V gene's germline CDR1 is SGHAT and CDR2 FQNNGV. V was trimmed by 5 bases and J by 2 bases, leaving 16 bases between them. The CDR3 loop spans 15 amino acids. The CDR3: CASSPHEGETYEQYF. CDR3 nucleotide sequence: TGTGCCAGCAGCCCACATGAGGGAGAGACCTACGAGCAGTACTTC.

The chain carries TRBV27 and TRBJ1-4; 8 bases agree with TRBD1. The V gene end was trimmed by 5 bases and the J gene end by 8 bases; junction bases not matched to a gene: 7. The CDR3 is 14 amino acids. Germline V gene data show CDR1 as MNHEY and CDR2 as SMNVEV (reference sequence). CDR3 coding DNA: TGTGCCAGCAGTCAGAGGACAGGGCCCGAAAAACTGTTTTTT. Translated: CASSQRTGPEKLFF.

This chain links TRBV5-1 with TRBJ1-2, with D maybe TRBD1 (5 bases). Trimming left V 4 bases short and J 0 bases short, with 7 bases between. The CDR3 is 13 amino acids. Germline CDR1 and CDR2: SGHRS and YFSETQ. Here the CDR3 reads CASSLDTNYGYTF. CDR3 in DNA: TGCGCCAGCAGCCTGGACACTAACTATGGCTACACCTTC.

V and J are TRBV6-6 and TRBJ1-1, with unresolved D. Trimming pared 3 bases from V and 4 bases from J, leaving 15 bases between. The CDR3 contains 15 residues. Germline CDR1 MNHNY, CDR2 SVGAGI (reference sequence). The CDR3 region is CASSYGASRTTEAFF. The CDR3 region has the DNA TGTGCCAGCAGTTATGGTGCCTCCCGAACCACTGAAGCTTTCTTT.

The V and J genes are TRBV19 and TRBJ2-1, with unresolved D. Germline values: CDR1 LNHDA, CDR2 SQIVND (reference sequence). V lost 7 bases and J 3 bases, leaving 4 bases between the germline ends. This CDR3 contains 11 residues. The CDR3 sequence is CASTRYNEQFF. The CDR3 nucleotides read TGTGCCAGTACCCGCTACAATGAGCAGTTCTTC.

The chain has TRBV7-9 and TRBJ2-7; 8 positions match TRBD2. With V trimmed by 4 bases and J by 4 bases, 9 bases remained unmatched. This CDR3 spans 15 amino acids. Looked up from germline, CDR1 is SEHNR and CDR2 is FQNEAQ (reference sequence). CDR3 amino acids: CASSSRGGTEYEQYF. As DNA, the CDR3 is TGTGCCAGCAGCTCTCGGGGGGGGACGGAGTACGAGCAGTACTTC. The complete variable domain, with remaining parts taken from reference TRBV7-9 and TRBJ2-7, reads DTGVSQNPRHKITKRGQNVTFRCDPISEHNRLYWYRQTLGQGPEFLTYFQNEAQLEKSRLLSDRFSAERPKGSFSTLEIQRTEQGDSAMYLCASSSRGGTEYEQYFGPGTRLTVT.

CDR3 sequence: CASSPIIVGSSGNTIYF. The CDR3 DNA follows: TGTGCCAGCTCACCAATAATTGTCGGATCATCGGGAAACACCATATATTTT. The chain employs TRBV18 and TRBJ1-3; D gene unclear. This CDR3 is 17 amino acids long. Germline-derived CDR1 and CDR2 are KGHSH and LQKENI. Trimming pared 2 bases from V and 4 bases from J, leaving 18 bases between.

The rearrangement uses TRBV9 and TRBJ1-2; 9 bases line up with TRBD1. Germline loops: CDR1 SGDLS, CDR2 YYNGEE. After removal of 3 bases from V and 0 bases from J, the junction contained 6 bases not matched to a gene. This CDR3 comprises 16 residues. CDR3 in DNA: TGTGCCAGCAGCGCCCGGGGACAGGGACCTAACTATGGCTACACCTTC. Translation gives CASSARGQGPNYGYTF.

The V and J genes are TRBV5-4 and TRBJ1-2; the match to TRBD1 covers 7 bases. This CDR3 has 13 amino acids. The V gene end was trimmed by 2 bases and the J gene end by 8 bases; junction bases not matched to a gene: 6. Per the germline V gene, CDR1 is SGHNT and CDR2 is YYREEE (reference sequence). The CDR3 loop is CASSLDRDGGYTF. The CDR3 DNA reads as TGTGCCAGCAGCTTAGACAGGGATGGAGGCTACACCTTC.

The sample holds a few counts of this clone. Other DNA sequences in this specimen translate into the identical CDR3. V gene TRBV20-1 combines with J gene TRBJ2-3, with D uncertain. The germline V gene encodes CDR1 DFQATT and CDR2 SNEGSKA (reference sequence). The CDR3 consists of 11 residues. V was trimmed by 3 bases and J by 3 bases, leaving 4 bases between them. For the CDR3, the DNA is TGCAGTGCTAGCAGAACAGATACGCAGTATTTT. It specifies CSASRTDTQYF.

The V gene is TRBV6-6, the J gene TRBJ1-3; D may be TRBD1 (5 bases). The CDR3 is 14 residues long. Trimming pared 2 bases from V and 7 bases from J, leaving 12 bases between. CDR1 is MNHNY and CDR2 is SVGAGI in the germline V gene (reference sequence). This chain's CDR3 is CASSYSRVRNTIYF. The DNA for the CDR3 is TGTGCCAGCAGTTACAGCAGGGTGCGGAACACCATATATTTT.

This sequence joins TRBV6-5 and TRBJ1-1; a possible D gene is TRBD1 (6 bases). Germline-derived CDR1 and CDR2 are MNHEY and SVGAGI. V shed 2 bases and J shed 7 bases, with 14 bases lying between them. This CDR3 contains 14 residues. The CDR3 DNA is TGTGCCAGCAGTTACCTCCAGACAGGTAGTGAAGCTTTCTTT. It yields the protein CASSYLQTGSEAFF.

V is TRBV27 and J is TRBJ2-7, with unresolved D. Germline CDR1 and CDR2: MNHEY and SMNVEV (reference sequence). V lost 3 bases to trimming and J lost 0 bases, with 6 bases between them. The CDR3 extends over 13 amino acids. CDR3 protein: CASSLLFSYEQYF. The DNA of the CDR3 is TGTGCCAGCAGTTTGCTCTTCTCCTACGAGCAGTACTTC.